This TCR beta chain was retrieved from a study of blood T cell repertoires in COVID-19. The table came from immunoSEQ multiplex PCR; TCRdb's copy has only in-frame clones and leaves some out. The profile covers roughly 150,000 clones, with approximately 78% appearing a single time and 5% to 7% taken by the ten largest. This CDR3 spans 12 amino acids. The ends were cut back, 6 bases at V and 7 bases at J, with 10 bases in the middle. The gene calls are TRBV12-3 or TRBV12-4 and TRBJ2-1, with D perhaps TRBD1 (5 bases). This TCR was recovered from a woman between 45 and 60 years old who had recovered from COVID-19. Sequences were obtained from PBMCs or T cells enriched from blood (not recorded which). The CDR3 sequence: CASSDSRNEQFF. The CDR3 DNA reads TGTGCCAGCAGCGACAGTAGGAATGAGCAGTTCTTC.